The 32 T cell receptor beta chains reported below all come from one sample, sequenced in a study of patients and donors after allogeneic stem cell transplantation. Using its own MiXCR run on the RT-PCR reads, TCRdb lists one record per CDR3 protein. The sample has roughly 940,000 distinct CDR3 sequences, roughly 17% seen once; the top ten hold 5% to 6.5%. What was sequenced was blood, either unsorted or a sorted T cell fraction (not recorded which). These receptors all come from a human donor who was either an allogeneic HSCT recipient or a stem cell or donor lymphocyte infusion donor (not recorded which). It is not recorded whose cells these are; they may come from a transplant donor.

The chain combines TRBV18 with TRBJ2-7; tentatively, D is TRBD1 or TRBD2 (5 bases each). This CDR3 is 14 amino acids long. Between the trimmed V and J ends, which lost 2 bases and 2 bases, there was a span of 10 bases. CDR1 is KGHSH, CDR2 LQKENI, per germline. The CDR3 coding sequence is TGTGCCAGCTCACCAAGGGACGTACCCTACGAGCAGTACTTC. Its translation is CASSPRDVPYEQYF.

CDR3 residues: CAISVGARGDTGELFF. In DNA, the CDR3 is TGTGCCATCAGTGTAGGGGCCCGAGGGGACACCGGGGAGCTGTTTTTT. This chain uses TRBV10-3 with TRBJ2-2; perhaps D is TRBD1 or TRBD2 (5 bases each). The CDR3 is 16 residues long. Germline CDR1 reads ENHRY; CDR2 reads SYGVKD. Deletions cut 4 bases from V and 3 bases from J, with 15 bases between.

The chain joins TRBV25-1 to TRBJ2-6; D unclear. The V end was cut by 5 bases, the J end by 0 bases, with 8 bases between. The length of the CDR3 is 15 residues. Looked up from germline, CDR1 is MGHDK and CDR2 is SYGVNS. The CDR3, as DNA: TGTGCCAGCAGTTATGGCCGCTCTGGGGCCAACGTCCTGACTTTC. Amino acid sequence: CASSYGRSGANVLTF.

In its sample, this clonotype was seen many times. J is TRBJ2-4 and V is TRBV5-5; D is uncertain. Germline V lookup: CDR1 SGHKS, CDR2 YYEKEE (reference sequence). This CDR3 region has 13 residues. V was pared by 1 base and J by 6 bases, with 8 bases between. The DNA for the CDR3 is TGTGCCAGCAGCTTGAATGGTGGAAACATTCAGTACTTC. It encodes CASSLNGGNIQYF.

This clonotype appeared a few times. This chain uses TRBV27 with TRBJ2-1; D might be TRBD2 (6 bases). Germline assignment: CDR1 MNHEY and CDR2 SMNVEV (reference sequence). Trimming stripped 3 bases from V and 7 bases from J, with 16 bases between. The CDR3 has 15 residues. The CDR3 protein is CASSFGGAEGNEQFF. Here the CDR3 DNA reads TGTGCCAGCAGTTTCGGAGGGGCTGAGGGAAATGAGCAGTTCTTC.

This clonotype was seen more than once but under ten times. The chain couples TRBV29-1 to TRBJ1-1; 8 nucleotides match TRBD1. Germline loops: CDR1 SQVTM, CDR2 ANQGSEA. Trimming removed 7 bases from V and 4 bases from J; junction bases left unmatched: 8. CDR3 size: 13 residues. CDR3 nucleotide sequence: TGCAGCGCGACGGACAGGGTAGGCACTGAAGCTTTCTTT. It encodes CSATDRVGTEAFF.

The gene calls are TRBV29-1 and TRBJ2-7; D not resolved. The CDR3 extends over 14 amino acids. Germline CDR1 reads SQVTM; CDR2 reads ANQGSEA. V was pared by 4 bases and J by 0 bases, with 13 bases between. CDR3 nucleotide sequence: TGCAGCGTTGCGCCTGAATTAAGCTCCTACGAGCAGTACTTC. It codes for CSVAPELSSYEQYF.

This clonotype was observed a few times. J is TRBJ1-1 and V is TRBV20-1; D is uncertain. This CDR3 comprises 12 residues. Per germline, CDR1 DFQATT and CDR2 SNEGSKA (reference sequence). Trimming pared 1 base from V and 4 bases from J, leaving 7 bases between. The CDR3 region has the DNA TGCAGTGCTAGAGTCGTGGGCACTGAAGCTTTCTTT. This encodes CSARVVGTEAFF.

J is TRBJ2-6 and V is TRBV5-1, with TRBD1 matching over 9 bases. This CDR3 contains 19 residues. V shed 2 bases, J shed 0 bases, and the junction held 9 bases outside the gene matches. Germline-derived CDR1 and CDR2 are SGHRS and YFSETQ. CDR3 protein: CASSFNPGTGRSGANVLTF. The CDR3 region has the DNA TGCGCCAGCAGCTTCAACCCGGGGACAGGGCGCTCTGGGGCCAACGTCCTGACTTTC.

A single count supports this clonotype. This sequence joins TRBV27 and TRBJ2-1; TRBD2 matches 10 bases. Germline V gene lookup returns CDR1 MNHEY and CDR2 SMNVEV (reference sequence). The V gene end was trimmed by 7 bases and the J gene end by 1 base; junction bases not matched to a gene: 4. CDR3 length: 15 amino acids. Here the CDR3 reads CASNKAGGSYNEQFF. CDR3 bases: TGTGCCAGCAACAAAGCGGGAGGGTCCTACAATGAGCAGTTCTTC.

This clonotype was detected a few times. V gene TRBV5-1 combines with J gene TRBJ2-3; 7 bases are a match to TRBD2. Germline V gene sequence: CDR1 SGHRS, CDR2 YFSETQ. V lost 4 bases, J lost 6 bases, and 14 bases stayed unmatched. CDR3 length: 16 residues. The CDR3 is CASSKTRDYGADTQYF. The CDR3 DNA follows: TGCGCCAGCAGCAAGACCCGGGACTATGGAGCGGATACGCAGTATTTT.

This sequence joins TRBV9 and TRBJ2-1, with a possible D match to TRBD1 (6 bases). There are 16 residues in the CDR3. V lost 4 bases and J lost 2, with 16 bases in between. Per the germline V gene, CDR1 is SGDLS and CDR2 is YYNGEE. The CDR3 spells CASSYLGDIAYNEQFF. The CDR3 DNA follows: TGTGCCAGCAGCTACCTTGGGGACATCGCCTACAATGAGCAGTTCTTC.

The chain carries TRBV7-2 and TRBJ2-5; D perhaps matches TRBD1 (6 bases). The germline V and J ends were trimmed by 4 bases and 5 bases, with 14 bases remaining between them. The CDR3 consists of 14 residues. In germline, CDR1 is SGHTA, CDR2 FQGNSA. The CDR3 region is CASSSWGREETQYF. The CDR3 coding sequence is TGTGCCAGCAGCTCCTGGGGGCGAGAGGAGACCCAGTACTTC.

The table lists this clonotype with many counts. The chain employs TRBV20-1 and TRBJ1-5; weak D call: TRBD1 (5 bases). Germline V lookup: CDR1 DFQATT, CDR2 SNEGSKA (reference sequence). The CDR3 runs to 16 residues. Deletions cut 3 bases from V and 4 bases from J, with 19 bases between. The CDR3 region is CSASLGGNTANQPQHF. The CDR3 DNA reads TGCAGTGCTAGTCTTGGGGGTAATACCGCTAATCAGCCCCAGCATTTT.

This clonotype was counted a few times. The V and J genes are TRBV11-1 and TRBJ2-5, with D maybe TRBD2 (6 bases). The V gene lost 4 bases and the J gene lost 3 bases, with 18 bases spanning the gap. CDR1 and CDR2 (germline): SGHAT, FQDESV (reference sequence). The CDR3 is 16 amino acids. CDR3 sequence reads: CASSSVAGSGEETQYF. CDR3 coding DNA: TGTGCCAGCAGCTCGGTTGCCGGGAGCGGAGAAGAGACCCAGTACTTC. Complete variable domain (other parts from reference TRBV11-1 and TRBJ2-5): EAEVAQSPRYKITEKSQAVAFWCDPISGHATLYWYRQILGQGPELLVQFQDESVVDDSQLPKDRFSAERLKGVDSTLKIQPAELGDSAMYLCASSSVAGSGEETQYFGPGTRLLVL.

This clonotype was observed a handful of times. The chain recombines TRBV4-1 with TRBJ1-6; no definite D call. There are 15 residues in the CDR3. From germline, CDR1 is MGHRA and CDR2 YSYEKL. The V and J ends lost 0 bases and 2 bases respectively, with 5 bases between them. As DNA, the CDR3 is TGCGCCAGCAGCCAAGACGGGACCTATAATTCACCCCTCCACTTT. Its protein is CASSQDGTYNSPLHF.

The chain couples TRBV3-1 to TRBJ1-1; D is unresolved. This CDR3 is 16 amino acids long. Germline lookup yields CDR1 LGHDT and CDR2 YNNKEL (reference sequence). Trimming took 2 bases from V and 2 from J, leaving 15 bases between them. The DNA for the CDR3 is TGTGCCAGCAGCCAAAGGCGGGCAACTATTAACACTGAAGCTTTCTTT. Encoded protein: CASSQRRATINTEAFF.

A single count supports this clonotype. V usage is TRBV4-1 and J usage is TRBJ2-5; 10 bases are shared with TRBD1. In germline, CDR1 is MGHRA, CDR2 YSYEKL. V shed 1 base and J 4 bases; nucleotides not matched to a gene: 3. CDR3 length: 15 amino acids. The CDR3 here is CASSQGDRGAETQYF. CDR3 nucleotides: TGCGCCAGCAGCCAAGGGGACAGGGGCGCAGAGACCCAGTACTTC.

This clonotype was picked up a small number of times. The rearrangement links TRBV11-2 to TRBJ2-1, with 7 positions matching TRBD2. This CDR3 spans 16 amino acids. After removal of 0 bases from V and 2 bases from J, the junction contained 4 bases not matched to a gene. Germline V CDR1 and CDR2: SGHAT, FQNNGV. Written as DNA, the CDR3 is TGTGCCAGCAGCTTAGAGCGGGGGACGACCTACAATGAGCAGTTCTTC. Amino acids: CASSLERGTTYNEQFF.

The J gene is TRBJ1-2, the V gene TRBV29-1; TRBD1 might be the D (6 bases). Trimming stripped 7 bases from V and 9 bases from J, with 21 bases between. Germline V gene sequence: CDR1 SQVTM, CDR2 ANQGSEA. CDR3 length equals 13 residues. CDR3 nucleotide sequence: TGCAGCGCCCCAACAACAGGGTACAGGAGCTACACCTTC. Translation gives CSAPTTGYRSYTF.

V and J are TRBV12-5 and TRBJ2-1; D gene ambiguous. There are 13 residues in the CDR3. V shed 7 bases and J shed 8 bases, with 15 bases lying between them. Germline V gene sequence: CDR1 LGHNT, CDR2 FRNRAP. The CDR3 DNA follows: TGTGCTAGTGTCACTCCTGCTGGCGATGAGCAGTTCTTC. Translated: CASVTPAGDEQFF.

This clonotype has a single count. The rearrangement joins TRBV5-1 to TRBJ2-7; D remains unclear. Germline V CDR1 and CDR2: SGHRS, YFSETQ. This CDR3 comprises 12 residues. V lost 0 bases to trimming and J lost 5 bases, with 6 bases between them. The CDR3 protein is CASSLVQNEQYF. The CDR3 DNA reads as TGCGCCAGCAGCTTGGTTCAGAACGAGCAGTACTTC.

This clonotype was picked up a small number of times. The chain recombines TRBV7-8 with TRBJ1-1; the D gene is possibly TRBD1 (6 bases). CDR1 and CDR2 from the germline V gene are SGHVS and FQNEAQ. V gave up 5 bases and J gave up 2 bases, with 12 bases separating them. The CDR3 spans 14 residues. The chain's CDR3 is CASSPRGSNTEAFF. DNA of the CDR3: TGTGCCAGCAGCCCGAGGGGGAGTAACACTGAAGCTTTCTTT.

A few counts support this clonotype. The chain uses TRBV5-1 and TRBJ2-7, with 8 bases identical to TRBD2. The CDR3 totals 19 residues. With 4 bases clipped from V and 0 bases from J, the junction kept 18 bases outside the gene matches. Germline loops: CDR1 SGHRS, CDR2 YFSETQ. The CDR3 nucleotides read TGCGCCAGCAGCAGAAACCCCACTAGCGGATCAAAAAGCTCCTACGAGCAGTACTTC. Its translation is CASSRNPTSGSKSSYEQYF.

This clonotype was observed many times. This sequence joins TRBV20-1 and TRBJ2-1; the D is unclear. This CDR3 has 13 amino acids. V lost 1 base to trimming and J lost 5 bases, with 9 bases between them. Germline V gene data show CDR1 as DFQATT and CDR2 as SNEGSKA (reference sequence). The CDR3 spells CSARAQAHNEQFF. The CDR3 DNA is TGCAGTGCTAGAGCGCAGGCGCACAATGAGCAGTTCTTC.

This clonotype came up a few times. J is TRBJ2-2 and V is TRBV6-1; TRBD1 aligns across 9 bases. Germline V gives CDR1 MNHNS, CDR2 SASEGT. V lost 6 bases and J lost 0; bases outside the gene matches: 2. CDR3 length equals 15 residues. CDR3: CASRGDRANTGELFF. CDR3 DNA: TGTGCCAGCAGGGGGGACAGGGCGAACACCGGGGAGCTGTTTTTT.

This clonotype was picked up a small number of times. The CDR3 DNA follows: TGTGCCAGCAGGCCAACCGGGACAGGGGGCTCCGGGGAGCTGTTTTTT. This gives the protein CASRPTGTGGSGELFF. This sequence joins TRBV3-1 and TRBJ2-2; 12 bases line up with TRBD1. This CDR3 is 16 amino acids long. The V gene's germline CDR1 is LGHDT and CDR2 YNNKEL (reference sequence). V shed 6 bases, J shed 6 bases, and the junction held 8 bases outside the gene matches.

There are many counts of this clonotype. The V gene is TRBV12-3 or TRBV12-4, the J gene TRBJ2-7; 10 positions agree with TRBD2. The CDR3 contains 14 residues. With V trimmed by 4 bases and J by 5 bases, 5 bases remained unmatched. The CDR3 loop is CASSSGLANDEQYF. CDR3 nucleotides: TGTGCCAGCAGTTCGGGACTAGCGAACGACGAGCAGTACTTC.

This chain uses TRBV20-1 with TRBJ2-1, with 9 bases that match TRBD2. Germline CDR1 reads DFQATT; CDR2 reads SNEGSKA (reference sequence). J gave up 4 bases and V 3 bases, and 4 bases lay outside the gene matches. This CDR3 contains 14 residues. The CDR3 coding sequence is TGCAGTGCTAGGTTTGCGGGGGGGTACAATGAGCAGTTCTTC. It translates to CSARFAGGYNEQFF.

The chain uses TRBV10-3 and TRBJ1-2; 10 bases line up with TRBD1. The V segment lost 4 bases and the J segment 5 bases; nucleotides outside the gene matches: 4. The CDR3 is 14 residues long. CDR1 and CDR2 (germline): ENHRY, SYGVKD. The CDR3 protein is CAISGLDRGYGYTF. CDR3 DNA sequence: TGTGCCATCAGTGGACTGGACAGGGGGTATGGCTACACCTTC.

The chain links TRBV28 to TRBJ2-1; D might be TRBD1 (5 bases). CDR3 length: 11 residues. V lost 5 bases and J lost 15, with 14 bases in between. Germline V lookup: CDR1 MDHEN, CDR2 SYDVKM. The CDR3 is CASSEPRDLFF. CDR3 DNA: TGTGCCAGCAGTGAGCCCAGGGATTTGTTCTTC.

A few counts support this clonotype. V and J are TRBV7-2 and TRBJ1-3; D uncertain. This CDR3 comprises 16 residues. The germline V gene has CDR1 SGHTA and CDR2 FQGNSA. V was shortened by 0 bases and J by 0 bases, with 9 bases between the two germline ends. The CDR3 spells CASSLARRSSGNTIYF. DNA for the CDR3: TGTGCCAGCAGCTTAGCCCGGCGGAGCTCTGGAAACACCATATATTTT.